A single sample is the source of the 23 T cell receptor beta chains below, sequenced in a study of beta chain features in type 1 diabetes. The whole isolated RNA underwent reverse transcription, so sequencing captured expressed TCRB transcripts. Data came from immunoSEQ multiplex PCR; TCRdb stores just in-frame clones and leaves some out. The table includes fewer than 900,000 clones, roughly 15% detected once. Sequenced sample: naive CD4+ T cells from blood. The receptors derive from a woman between 18 and 29 years old in good health.

This chain uses TRBV9 with TRBJ2-5; a weak D match, TRBD1 (5 bases). CDR3 length: 14 amino acids. Germline CDR1 SGDLS, CDR2 YYNGEE. Trimming took off 0 bases at V and 4 bases at J, with 10 bases between the two ends. DNA of the CDR3: TGTGCCAGCAGCGTAGAGTCAGGGATAGAGACCCAGTACTTC. Residues: CASSVESGIETQYF.

For this clone: This specimen includes other DNA sequences encoding the same CDR3. In DNA form, the CDR3 reads TGTGCCAGCACCTCCCTGGGTTACGAGCAGTACTTC. Translated, it gives CASTSLGYEQYF. The rearrangement links TRBV28 to TRBJ2-7; no definite D call. CDR3 length: 12 amino acids. V was cut by 7 bases and J by 4 bases, with 11 bases left in between. From germline, CDR1 is MDHEN and CDR2 SYDVKM.

The V call is TRBV7-6, the J call TRBJ2-2; D is uncertain. CDR1 SGHVS and CDR2 FNYEAQ come from the germline V gene. V was pared by 1 base and J by 7 bases, with 7 bases between. CDR3 length: 13 amino acids. The DNA of the CDR3 is TGTGCCAGCAGCTTAGGTTCGAGCGGGGAGCTGTTTTTT. Encoded protein: CASSLGSSGELFF.

Concerning this clone: Just one base apart from a much larger clone, this may be a read error. The sample has other DNA sequences that encode this CDR3 too. The V and J genes are TRBV10-3 and TRBJ2-1; D unclear. CDR3 length: 11 amino acids. Trimming left V 6 bases short and J 0 bases short, with 0 bases between. In germline, CDR1 is ENHRY, CDR2 SYGVKD. The CDR3 sequence is CAISSYNEQFF. DNA for the CDR3: TGTGCCATCAGCTCCTACAATGAGCAGTTCTTC.

The DNA of the CDR3 is TGCGCCAGCAGCTTGCTCGGGACTAGCGGGAGGATCTCCGGGGAGCTGTTTTTT. Its protein is CASSLLGTSGRISGELFF. The rearrangement joins TRBV5-1 to TRBJ2-2, with 15 bases that match TRBD2. Trimming cost V 1 base and J 6 bases; bases outside gene matches: 7. Germline V gives CDR1 SGHRS, CDR2 YFSETQ. CDR3 length: 18 amino acids.

V is TRBV7-9 and J is TRBJ1-1; D is uncertain. Germline V gene lookup returns CDR1 SEHNR and CDR2 FQNEAQ (reference sequence). The CDR3 spans 16 residues. The germline V and J ends were trimmed by 5 bases and 0 bases, with 16 bases remaining between them. The CDR3 DNA is TGTGCCAGCAGCCCATGGGGAGTTACCATGAACACTGAAGCTTTCTTT. Translating it yields CASSPWGVTMNTEAFF.

With regard to this clone: Other DNA variants within this sample encode the same CDR3. The chain couples TRBV28 to TRBJ2-7; D call uncertain. The CDR3 is 11 amino acids. Germline V CDR1 and CDR2: MDHEN, SYDVKM. The ends were cut back, 2 bases at V and 7 bases at J, with 6 bases in the middle. The CDR3 bases are TGTGCCAGCAGTTTAAGTGGAGAGCAGTACTTC. Residues: CASSLSGEQYF.

This clone came up a few times. Distinct nucleotide sequences in the sample also encode this CDR3. The chain uses TRBV6-5 and TRBJ2-7, with D maybe TRBD2 (6 bases). The CDR3 has 11 residues. Germline V lookup: CDR1 MNHEY, CDR2 SVGAGI. V was trimmed by 8 bases and J by 3 bases, leaving 8 bases between them. CDR3 residues: CASGRDYEQYF. In nucleotides, the CDR3 is TGTGCCAGCGGGCGGGACTACGAGCAGTACTTC.

This clone was detected a few times. This chain uses TRBV7-2 with TRBJ2-7; possibly TRBD2 for D (5 bases). The V end was cut by 2 bases, the J end by 1 base, with 15 bases between. CDR1 SGHTA and CDR2 FQGNSA come from the germline V gene. CDR3 length: 16 amino acids. CDR3 amino acids: CASSLFVRDISYEQYF. For the CDR3, the DNA is TGTGCCAGCAGCTTATTCGTCCGGGATATTTCCTACGAGCAGTACTTC.

This clone turned up a few times. The CDR3 protein is CASSLWGTEAFF. For the CDR3, the DNA is TGTGCCAGCAGCTTGTGGGGGACTGAAGCTTTCTTT. The J gene is TRBJ1-1, the V gene TRBV4-2; possibly TRBD1 for D (5 bases). The CDR3 is 12 residues long. V dropped 5 bases and J dropped 5 bases, with 9 bases sitting between them. CDR1 and CDR2 from the germline V gene are LGHNA and YNFKEQ.

This rearrangement joins TRBV5-6 to TRBJ2-7; 10 nucleotides agree with TRBD2. The CDR3 sequence is 17 residues long. CDR1 is SGHDT and CDR2 is YYEEEE in the germline V gene. V shed 1 base and J 2 bases; nucleotides not matched to a gene: 9. CDR3 amino acids: CASSLFGRTSGTYEQYF. The CDR3 DNA reads TGTGCCAGCAGCTTGTTCGGGCGGACTAGCGGCACCTACGAGCAGTACTTC.

This clone occurred a few times. This chain uses TRBV4-2 with TRBJ2-1, with 11 bases identical to TRBD2. Germline CDR1 is LGHNA and CDR2 is YNFKEQ. There are 17 residues in the CDR3. V shed 4 bases and J 1 base; nucleotides not matched to a gene: 6. The CDR3: CASSLTLAGVSYNEQFF. The DNA for the CDR3 is TGTGCCAGCAGCCTTACACTAGCGGGAGTATCCTACAATGAGCAGTTCTTC.

The rearrangement uses TRBV6-5 and TRBJ1-2; the match to TRBD1 covers 12 bases. The CDR3 sequence is 14 residues long. CDR1 and CDR2 (germline): MNHEY, SVGAGI. V lost 5 bases and J lost 6; bases outside the gene matches: 4. As DNA, the CDR3 is TGTGCCAGCAGTGAAGGGACAGGGGGCGATGGCTACACCTTC. It is translated as CASSEGTGGDGYTF.

The V call is TRBV9, the J call TRBJ2-3; D is possibly TRBD2 (6 bases). Germline V gene sequence: CDR1 SGDLS, CDR2 YYNGEE. CDR3 length: 15 amino acids. V was shortened by 3 bases and J by 0 bases, with 11 bases between the two germline ends. The CDR3 DNA is TGTGCCAGCAGCGCGACCGGGACTAGCACAGATACGCAGTATTTT. It yields the protein CASSATGTSTDTQYF.

This clone turned up a few times. This sequence joins TRBV6-1 and TRBJ2-5, with D tentatively TRBD2 (5 bases). Trimming left V 0 bases short and J 0 bases short, with 20 bases between. The CDR3 extends over 19 amino acids. Looked up from germline, CDR1 is MNHNS and CDR2 is SASEGT. The CDR3: CASSEASGSARRYQETQYF. The CDR3 coding sequence is TGTGCCAGCAGTGAAGCGTCCGGATCGGCCAGGAGGTACCAAGAGACCCAGTACTTC.

The chain combines TRBV7-2 with TRBJ2-1; either TRBD1 or TRBD2 may fit D (5 bases each). Trimming took off 5 bases at V and 1 base at J, with 12 bases between the two ends. CDR3 size: 15 residues. The germline V gene encodes CDR1 SGHTA and CDR2 FQGNSA. In DNA form, the CDR3 reads TGTGCCAGCAGCCTCGGGGCCCTTTCCTACAATGAGCAGTTCTTC. Translating gives CASSLGALSYNEQFF.

This chain joins TRBV15 and TRBJ2-1; 10 bases agree with TRBD2. V gave up 4 bases and J gave up 8 bases; unmatched junction bases: 8. This CDR3 is 15 amino acids long. Per germline, CDR1 LNHNV and CDR2 YYDKDF (reference sequence). The CDR3 DNA is TGTGCCACCAGCAAGGTCCCTAGCGGGAGCGATGAGCAGTTCTTC. Translated, it gives CATSKVPSGSDEQFF.

This clone turned up a few times. V usage is TRBV6-5 and J usage is TRBJ1-5; possibly TRBD1 for D (5 bases). CDR3 length: 14 amino acids. Deletions cut 6 bases from V and 0 bases from J, with 9 bases between. Germline V gives CDR1 MNHEY, CDR2 SVGAGI. CDR3 in amino acids: CASSRGYSNQPQHF. CDR3 nucleotides: TGTGCCAGCAGCCGGGGGTATAGCAATCAGCCCCAGCATTTT.

The chain recombines TRBV11-2 with TRBJ1-1; D gene ambiguous. V lost 2 bases to trimming and J lost 1 base, with 14 bases between them. The CDR3 extends over 16 amino acids. Germline values: CDR1 SGHAT, CDR2 FQNNGV. The CDR3 region is CASSLPPGMTNTEAFF. CDR3 in DNA: TGTGCCAGCAGCTTACCCCCAGGCATGACGAACACTGAAGCTTTCTTT.

In this sample, this clone turned up a few times. The chain links TRBV7-2 to TRBJ1-5; D gene uncertain. V gave up 2 bases and J gave up 6 bases, with 14 bases separating them. Per germline, CDR1 SGHTA and CDR2 FQGNSA. The CDR3 extends over 15 amino acids. The CDR3 reads CASSLSVAGGQPQHF. Written as DNA, the CDR3 is TGTGCCAGCAGCTTATCAGTCGCAGGTGGTCAGCCCCAGCATTTT.

This clone was counted a few times. The chain recombines TRBV5-6 with TRBJ1-2; a possible D gene is TRBD1 (5 bases). The CDR3 totals 15 residues. V was pared by 4 bases and J by 4 bases, with 17 bases between. From germline, CDR1 is SGHDT and CDR2 YYEEEE. The DNA of the CDR3 is TGTGCCAGCAGCCCCGAAGGGGAAGCCTCCTATGGCTACACCTTC. Amino acid sequence: CASSPEGEASYGYTF. Based on the CDR3 plus reference TRBV5-6 and TRBJ1-2, the full variable domain is DAGVTQSPTHLIKTRGQQVTLRCSPKSGHDTVSWYQQALGQGPQFIFQYYEEEERQRGNFPDRFSGHQFPNYSSELNVNALLLGDSALYLCASSPEGEASYGYTFGSGTRLTVV.

The rearrangement links TRBV10-3 to TRBJ1-5, with D perhaps matching TRBD1 (6 bases). The CDR3 runs 12 residues. The germline gives CDR1 ENHRY, CDR2 SYGVKD. V was cut by 10 bases and J by 4 bases, with 11 bases left in between. This CDR3 is CASGQPNQPQHF. As DNA, the CDR3 is TGTGCCAGCGGACAGCCGAATCAGCCCCAGCATTTT.

In its sample, this clone was seen a few times. The chain is built from TRBV10-3 and TRBJ1-5, with D tentatively TRBD1 (6 bases). The CDR3 has 13 amino acids. Trimming took off 4 bases at V and 7 bases at J, with 11 bases between the two ends. The germline CDR1 and CDR2 sequences are ENHRY and SYGVKD. This CDR3 is CAISGLRGQPQHF. The CDR3 DNA reads TGTGCCATCAGTGGGTTAAGGGGGCAGCCCCAGCATTTT.